A single sample gave rise to the 3 T cell receptor beta chains below, sequenced in a study of blood T cell repertoires in COVID-19. This table comes from immunoSEQ multiplex PCR, and its TCRdb copy is limited to in-frame clones, with some not included. Of approximately 150,000 clones listed, under 90% are singletons. Material for sequencing was peripheral blood. These receptor sequences come from a woman at least 80 years old with acute or convalescent COVID-19.

V and J are TRBV2 and TRBJ2-1, with TRBD2 matching over 11 bases. Germline values: CDR1 SNHLY, CDR2 FYNNEI. V was clipped by 7 bases and J by 6 bases; unmatched bases: 11. The CDR3 length is 16 residues. As DNA, the CDR3 is TGTGCCAGCAACAATGAAAGACTAGCGGGATTCAATGAGCAGTTCTTC. Protein product: CASNNERLAGFNEQFF.

This chain links TRBV27 with TRBJ2-2, with D unclear. CDR3 length: 15 amino acids. The germline V gene has CDR1 MNHEY and CDR2 SMNVEV (reference sequence). V was shortened by 7 bases and J by 7 bases, with 19 bases between the two germline ends. In DNA form, the CDR3 reads TGTGCCAGCAAACGGGTGGGTGAACCCTTCGGGGAGCTGTTTTTT. This codes for CASKRVGEPFGELFF.

The chain joins TRBV7-9 to TRBJ1-2; no firm D call. This CDR3 region has 14 residues. The V end was cut by 1 base, the J end by 6 bases, with 12 bases between. Germline-derived CDR1 and CDR2 are SEHNR and FQNEAQ (reference sequence). CDR3 nucleotides: TGTGCCAGCAGCTTAGGCGTGTCAACGGATGGCTACACCTTC. Translation: CASSLGVSTDGYTF. Full variable domain (remainder filled in from reference TRBV7-9 and TRBJ1-2): DTGVSQNPRHKITKRGQNVTFRCDPISEHNRLYWYRQTLGQGPEFLTYFQNEAQLEKSRLLSDRFSAERPKGSFSTLEIQRTEQGDSAMYLCASSLGVSTDGYTFGSGTRLTVV.